A single sample is the source of the 26 T cell receptor beta chains below, sequenced in a study of cytomegalovirus exposure and HLA in healthy donors. PCR primers comprised 60 Vbeta and 13 Jbeta primers. Libraries were prepared by immunoSEQ multiplex PCR; TCRdb keeps only in-frame clonotypes and omits some of them. The table lists approximately 150,000 clones, roughly 80% of them singletons, with 1.3% in the top ten. The specimen was PBMCs. The receptors come from a man in his fifties or sixties in good health and CMV-seropositive.

This chain joins TRBV28 and TRBJ1-2; 9 nucleotides match TRBD1. The CDR3 extends over 14 amino acids. Germline trimming cut 5 bases from V and 6 bases from J; bases unmatched to any gene: 7. The germline gives CDR1 MDHEN, CDR2 SYDVKM. CDR3 in DNA: TGTGCCAGCAGTATCACAGGGGGCTTGGATGGCTACACCTTC. This gives the protein CASSITGGLDGYTF.

CDR3 DNA: TGTGCCAGCAGTGCGGACAGGTCCCCCACTTATGGCTACACCTTC. It specifies CASSADRSPTYGYTF. This sequence joins TRBV6-1 and TRBJ1-2; 7 bases map to TRBD1. From germline, CDR1 is MNHNS and CDR2 SASEGT. CDR3 length equals 15 residues. Trimming took 4 bases from V and 5 from J; bases not matched to a gene: 10.

V usage is TRBV7-2 and J usage is TRBJ2-2; TRBD2 aligns across 10 bases. CDR1 SGHTA and CDR2 FQGNSA come from the germline V gene. The CDR3 contains 16 residues. The V gene end was trimmed by 2 bases and the J gene end by 4 bases; junction bases not matched to a gene: 4. The DNA for the CDR3 is TGTGCCAGCAGCTTAACTAGCGGGACGAGCACCGGGGAGCTGTTTTTT. It encodes CASSLTSGTSTGELFF.

This CDR3 reads CASSDGTSGAKDEQFF. Here the CDR3 DNA reads TGTGCCAGCAGCGACGGGACTAGCGGGGCGAAGGATGAGCAGTTCTTC. This chain connects TRBV9 to TRBJ2-1, with 13 bases lining up with TRBD2. Losses at the gene ends were 3 bases for V and 8 bases for J; bases not matched to a gene: 8. CDR1 and CDR2 (germline): SGDLS, YYNGEE. The CDR3 has 16 amino acids. Full variable domain (remainder filled in from reference TRBV9 and TRBJ2-1): DSGVTQTPKHLITATGQRVTLRCSPRSGDLSVYWYQQSLDQGLQFLIQYYNGEERAKGNILERFSAQQFPDLHSELNLSSLELGDSALYFCASSDGTSGAKDEQFFGPGTRLTVL.

There are a few counts of this clone. The V and J genes are TRBV2 and TRBJ2-5, with D maybe TRBD1 (6 bases). The V and J ends lost 1 base and 1 base respectively, with 10 bases between them. CDR3 size: 15 residues. The germline gives CDR1 SNHLY, CDR2 FYNNEI. The CDR3 coding sequence is TGTGCCAGCAGTGAAGGTTGGGGGCCCCAAGAGACCCAGTACTTC. Translating gives CASSEGWGPQETQYF.

V and J are TRBV15 and TRBJ2-7; the match to TRBD2 covers 11 bases. Looked up from germline, CDR1 is LNHNV and CDR2 is YYDKDF (reference sequence). V trimming: 0 bases; J trimming: 5 bases; junction bases outside the gene matches: 6. CDR3 length: 16 amino acids. In DNA, the CDR3 is TGTGCCACCAGCAGAGAGGGGCTAGCGGGGGGCCACGAGCAGTACTTC. The encoded protein is CATSREGLAGGHEQYF. Based on the CDR3 plus reference TRBV15 and TRBJ2-7, the full variable domain is DAMVIQNPRYQVTQFGKPVTLSCSQTLNHNVMYWYQQKSSQAPKLLFHYYDKDFNNEADTPDNFQSRRPNTSFCFLDIRSPGLGDTAMYLCATSREGLAGGHEQYFGPGTRLTVT.

The chain uses TRBV29-1 and TRBJ1-5; 12 bases fit TRBD1. The germline CDR1 and CDR2 sequences are SQVTM and ANQGSEA. This CDR3 region has 15 residues. V shed 5 bases, J shed 7 bases, and the junction held 9 bases outside the gene matches. In DNA form, the CDR3 reads TGCAGCGTTACATGGGGACAGGGGGCAGGGCAGCCCCAGCATTTT. It codes for CSVTWGQGAGQPQHF.

This clone was observed a few times. This rearrangement joins TRBV28 to TRBJ1-3; D not resolved. The CDR3 totals 15 residues. Per germline, CDR1 MDHEN and CDR2 SYDVKM. V gave up 3 bases and J gave up 0 bases, with 9 bases separating them. The CDR3 spells CASSFRSTSGNTIYF. As DNA, the CDR3 is TGTGCCAGCAGTTTTAGATCCACCTCTGGAAACACCATATATTTT.

This chain links TRBV27 with TRBJ2-7; 14 nucleotides align to TRBD2. The CDR3 covers 20 residues. Looked up from germline, CDR1 is MNHEY and CDR2 is SMNVEV (reference sequence). With 6 bases clipped from V and 3 bases from J, the junction kept 19 bases outside the gene matches. CDR3 sequence (DNA): TGTGCCAGCAGAGCAAGAACCGGGACTAGCGGGAGCGGGGGCCTCTACGAGCAGTACTTC. Its protein is CASRARTGTSGSGGLYEQYF.

The V call is TRBV6-5, the J call TRBJ2-2; perhaps TRBD2 as D (5 bases). Trimming took 2 bases from V and 1 from J, leaving 8 bases between them. The length of the CDR3 is 15 residues. The germline CDR1 and CDR2 sequences are MNHEY and SVGAGI. CDR3 protein: CASSYRAGNTGELFF. The CDR3 DNA reads as TGTGCCAGCAGTTACAGGGCGGGGAACACCGGGGAGCTGTTTTTT.

V gene TRBV28 combines with J gene TRBJ2-7, with D maybe TRBD2 (5 bases). The CDR3 is 16 amino acids. Germline loops: CDR1 MDHEN, CDR2 SYDVKM. V was clipped by 5 bases and J by 6 bases, with 23 bases between them. CDR3 residues: CASSQFFRTFGVEQYF. The CDR3 nucleotides read TGTGCCAGCAGTCAGTTTTTCCGGACGTTCGGGGTCGAGCAGTACTTC.

The chain uses TRBV4-1 and TRBJ2-5; TRBD2 might be the D (6 bases). V gave up 4 bases and J gave up 2 bases, with 20 bases separating them. The CDR3 loop spans 17 amino acids. Germline CDR1 is MGHRA and CDR2 is YSYEKL. The CDR3 sequence: CASSPGPGLTKQETQYF. The CDR3 nucleotides read TGCGCCAGCAGCCCTGGCCCTGGACTAACTAAACAAGAGACCCAGTACTTC.

The chain carries TRBV18 and TRBJ2-1; possible D gene TRBD1, 5 bases. This CDR3 contains 16 residues. With 0 bases removed from V and 8 bases from J, the gap between germline ends came to 17 bases. Per the germline V gene, CDR1 is KGHSH and CDR2 is LQKENI. For the CDR3, the DNA is TGTGCCAGCTCACCACCGGGGCAGCCATATGCACATGAGCAGTTCTTC. It codes for CASSPPGQPYAHEQFF.

The rearrangement links TRBV27 to TRBJ1-2, with D possibly being TRBD1 (5 bases). V gave up 4 bases and J gave up 4 bases, with 10 bases separating them. The germline V gene has CDR1 MNHEY and CDR2 SMNVEV (reference sequence). The CDR3 is made up of 13 amino acids. This chain's CDR3 is CASSSGPFYGYTF. In nucleotides, the CDR3 is TGTGCCAGCAGTTCAGGGCCGTTCTATGGCTACACCTTC.

This chain connects TRBV5-6 to TRBJ2-2; 10 bases agree with TRBD1. In germline, CDR1 is SGHDT, CDR2 YYEEEE. V dropped 4 bases and J dropped 9; count of bases not matched to a gene: 6. CDR3 size: 14 residues. The CDR3 spells CASSDGTGARELFF. The CDR3 DNA follows: TGTGCCAGCAGCGACGGGACAGGGGCCCGGGAGCTGTTTTTT.

This clone was detected only once. The V call is TRBV27, the J call TRBJ1-1; TRBD1 matches at 8 bases. The germline gives CDR1 MNHEY, CDR2 SMNVEV (reference sequence). Trimming took 5 bases from V and 3 from J; bases not matched to a gene: 8. This CDR3 contains 15 residues. CDR3 sequence: CASSHRTGQDTEAFF. The CDR3 DNA sequence: TGTGCCAGCAGTCACCGGACAGGGCAGGACACTGAAGCTTTCTTT.

This clone was seen only once. This rearrangement joins TRBV4-1 to TRBJ2-5; 9 positions match TRBD2. V shed 8 bases, J shed 5 bases, and the junction held 9 bases outside the gene matches. The CDR3 spans 14 residues. In germline, CDR1 is MGHRA, CDR2 YSYEKL. This chain's CDR3 is CASAAGGARETQYF. In nucleotides, the CDR3 is TGCGCCAGCGCGGCGGGAGGGGCCAGGGAGACCCAGTACTTC.

The J gene is TRBJ2-1, the V gene TRBV5-4; D perhaps matches TRBD2 (7 bases). The CDR3 loop spans 15 amino acids. The V end was cut by 9 bases, the J end by 9 bases, with 25 bases between. Germline V lookup: CDR1 SGHNT, CDR2 YYREEE (reference sequence). The CDR3: CATTPRGEGRLEQFF. CDR3 coding DNA: TGTGCCACCACTCCTAGGGGGGAGGGCCGGCTTGAGCAGTTCTTC.

This clone was picked up one time. V is TRBV9 and J is TRBJ1-1; no definite D call. The germline V and J ends were trimmed by 4 bases and 1 base, with 17 bases remaining between them. The CDR3 spans 16 residues. Germline V gene lookup returns CDR1 SGDLS and CDR2 YYNGEE. The DNA of the CDR3 is TGTGCCAGCAGCCCACGGGGTGGGTGGGAGAACACTGAAGCTTTCTTT. Amino acid sequence: CASSPRGGWENTEAFF.

The J gene is TRBJ1-6, the V gene TRBV5-4; 8 bases agree with TRBD1. CDR3 size: 16 residues. In germline, CDR1 is SGHNT, CDR2 YYREEE (reference sequence). Unmatched junction bases numbered 3, after V lost 4 bases and J lost 0 bases. In DNA form, the CDR3 reads TGTGCCAGCAGCCGACAGGGGAGCTCCTATAATTCACCCCTCCACTTT. Protein product: CASSRQGSSYNSPLHF. The whole variable domain, remainder taken from reference TRBV5-4 and TRBJ1-6, is ETGVTQSPTHLIKTRGQQVTLRCSSQSGHNTVSWYQQALGQGPQFIFQYYREEENGRGNFPPRFSGLQFPNYSSELNVNALELDDSALYLCASSRQGSSYNSPLHFGNGTRLTVT.

This chain links TRBV2 with TRBJ2-1, with a possible D match to TRBD1 (6 bases). Germline CDR1 and CDR2: SNHLY and FYNNEI. The CDR3 has 15 residues. Trimming took off 2 bases at V and 3 bases at J, with 11 bases between the two ends. DNA of the CDR3: TGTGCCAGCAGTGAACAGGGGTTAAGCTACAATGAGCAGTTCTTC. This codes for CASSEQGLSYNEQFF.

A few counts support this clone. The junction shows a germline mismatch at one end, possibly a read error. The rearrangement links TRBV10-3 to TRBJ2-7; tentatively, D is TRBD2 (5 bases). The CDR3 is 15 residues long. The germline V gene encodes CDR1 ENHRY and CDR2 SYGVKD. CDR3 region: CASSRRGEASYEQYF. In DNA form, the CDR3 reads TGTGCCAGCAGTCGCCGGGGAGAGGCTTCCTACGAGCAGTACTTC.

This clone was observed a handful of times. The chain carries TRBV7-6 and TRBJ2-5, with TRBD2 matching 7 bases. Trimming took 2 bases from V and 7 from J; bases not matched to a gene: 4. CDR1 SGHVS and CDR2 FNYEAQ come from the germline V gene. The CDR3 sequence is 13 residues long. The CDR3 DNA follows: TGTGCCAGCAGCTTATTAGCGGGTACGACCCAGTACTTC. Amino acid sequence: CASSLLAGTTQYF.

This chain joins TRBV7-2 and TRBJ2-4, with D possibly TRBD2 on 6 matching bases. The length of the CDR3 is 17 residues. Germline lookup yields CDR1 SGHTA and CDR2 FQGNSA. V was trimmed by 5 bases and J by 0 bases, leaving 17 bases between them. In DNA form, the CDR3 reads TGTGCCAGCAGCCCTAGGCGGGAAACTCTAGCCAAAAACATTCAGTACTTC. Amino acids: CASSPRRETLAKNIQYF.

About this clone itself: Other DNA variants within this sample encode the same CDR3. V gene TRBV6-5 combines with J gene TRBJ2-5, with D possibly being TRBD1 (5 bases). With 0 bases removed from V and 4 bases from J, the gap between germline ends came to 9 bases. The CDR3 has 14 residues. Germline values: CDR1 MNHEY, CDR2 SVGAGI. DNA for the CDR3: TGTGCCAGCAGTTACTCAAGGGGCGGAGAGACCCAGTACTTC. This codes for CASSYSRGGETQYF.

The chain joins TRBV27 to TRBJ2-5; perhaps TRBD1 as D (6 bases). V was pared by 0 bases and J by 2 bases, with 13 bases between. The V gene's germline CDR1 is MNHEY and CDR2 SMNVEV (reference sequence). The CDR3 has 16 residues. CDR3 sequence (DNA): TGTGCCAGCAGTTTATCGGGACATCTACAACAAGAGACCCAGTACTTC. It translates to CASSLSGHLQQETQYF.